The rows below give T cell receptor beta chains drawn from one sample of a study of T cell responses to AZD1222 COVID-19 vaccine. Produced via immunoSEQ multiplex PCR; TCRdb's table is partial and in-frame only. The repertoire holds approximately 160,000 clones, with under 95% as singletons. The sequenced sample was peripheral blood, obtained 28 days after the second AZD1222 dose. The receptors were gathered from an adult who received the AZD1222 COVID-19 vaccine. Each CDR3 is given with its conserved first and last residue. D genes are given only for firm matches. Some rows have no size entry. The others give once, few or many, or a class for an expanded clone.

TRBJ2-5 TRBV4-1 TRBD2 - TGCGCCAGCAGCCCCGGGAGGGGGGTTTTAGAGACCCAGTACTTC CASSPGRGVLETQYF
TRBJ2-7 TRBV25-1 - - TGTGCCAGCAATACAGGGTCCTACGAGCAGTACTTC CASNTGSYEQYF
TRBJ2-7 TRBV30 - - TGTGCCTGGAGTCATTCCTACGAGCAGTACTTC CAWSHSYEQYF
TRBJ2-2 TRBV15 - - TGTGCCACCAGCAGAGAGGGGTTGCCCGGGGAGCTGTTTTTT CATSREGLPGELFF
TRBJ2-1 TRBV27 - - TGTGCCAGCAGTTTATTTCCACCCCCACCCACCACAGGTGAGCAGTTCTTC CASSLFPPPPTTGEQFF
TRBJ2-7 TRBV10-2 - - TGCGCCAGCAGTGATTGGGGAGCCCCCTACGAGCAGTACTTC CASSDWGAPYEQYF
TRBJ2-5 TRBV28 - few TGTGCCAGCAGTCCCCCAGCAGGGGCGATACAAGAGACCCAGTACTTC CASSPPAGAIQETQYF
TRBJ2-1 TRBV30 TRBD2 - TGTGCCTGGAGTGTCTTTAGCGGGTCCTACAATGAGCAGTTCTTC CAWSVFSGSYNEQFF
TRBJ2-1 TRBV6-2/TRBV6-3 - - TGTGCCAGCAGTTACAGGGGAGCCTACAATGAGCAGTTCTTC CASSYRGAYNEQFF
TRBJ2-3 TRBV5-1 - - TGCGCCAGCAGCTTGGGGGGCAGGGCAAGCACAGATACGCAGTATTTT CASSLGGRASTDTQYF
TRBJ1-2 TRBV15 TRBD1 - TGTGCCACCAGCGCAGCACAGGGGTTCTATGGCTACACCTTC CATSAAQGFYGYTF
TRBJ1-2 TRBV7-2 - - TGTGCCAGCAGCTTAGATTGGGATAACTATGGCTACACCTTC CASSLDWDNYGYTF
TRBJ1-2 TRBV28 - - TGTGCCAGCAGTTTCGGGGATCCTGGGGTCCATGGCTACACCTTC CASSFGDPGVHGYTF
TRBJ1-6 TRBV7-4 - once TGTGCCAGCAACCCTCGCCCTCAATATTCACCCCTCCACTTT CASNPRPQYSPLHF
TRBJ1-1 TRBV4-1 TRBD1 - TGCGCCAGCAGCCTCTCGACAGGGGAGAACACTGAAGCTTTCTTT CASSLSTGENTEAFF
TRBJ1-1 TRBV6-2/TRBV6-3 - - TGTGCCAGCAGTTCGCGCGAGGGGTTCACTGAAGCTTTCTTT CASSSREGFTEAFF
TRBJ2-7 TRBV10-2 TRBD2 - TGCGCCAGCAGTGAGACTAGCGGGAGGGTCTACGAGCAGTACTTC CASSETSGRVYEQYF
TRBJ2-5 TRBV28 TRBD1 - TGTGCCAGCAGCGCCCCTGGGACAGGCGGCCGCGAGACCCAGTACTTC CASSAPGTGGRETQYF
TRBJ2-3 TRBV6-1 - - TGTGCCAGCAGTGAAAGACTAGGAGGTGGAGTTGGAGATACGCAGTATTTT CASSERLGGGVGDTQYF
TRBJ1-5 TRBV2 - - TGTGCCAGCAGTGCCGGTTATAGCAATCAGCCCCAGCATTTT CASSAGYSNQPQHF